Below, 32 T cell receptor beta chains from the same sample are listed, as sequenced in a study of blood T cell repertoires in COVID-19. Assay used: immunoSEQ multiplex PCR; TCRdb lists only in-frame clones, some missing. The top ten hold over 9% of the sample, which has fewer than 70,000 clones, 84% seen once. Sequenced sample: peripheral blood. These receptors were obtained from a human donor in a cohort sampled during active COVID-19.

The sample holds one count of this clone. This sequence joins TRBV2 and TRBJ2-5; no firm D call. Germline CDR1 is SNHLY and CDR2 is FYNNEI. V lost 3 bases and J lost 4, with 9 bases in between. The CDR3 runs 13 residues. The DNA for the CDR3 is TGTGCCAGCAGTGATTTAGTATTAGAGACCCAGTACTTC. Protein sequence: CASSDLVLETQYF. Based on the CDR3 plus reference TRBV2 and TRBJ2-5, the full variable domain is EPEVTQTPSHQVTQMGQEVILRCVPISNHLYFYWYRQILGQKVEFLVSFYNNEISEKSEIFDDQFSVERPDGSNFTLKIRSTKLEDSAMYFCASSDLVLETQYFGPGTRLLVL.

The CDR3 DNA sequence: TGTGCCAGCAACCCGACAGGGGCGAACACTGAAGCTTTCTTT. This codes for CASNPTGANTEAFF. The V and J genes are TRBV6-5 and TRBJ1-1; 8 bases fit TRBD1. Losses at the gene ends were 7 bases for V and 1 base for J; bases not matched to a gene: 5. This CDR3 is built from 14 residues. Germline lookup yields CDR1 MNHEY and CDR2 SVGAGI.

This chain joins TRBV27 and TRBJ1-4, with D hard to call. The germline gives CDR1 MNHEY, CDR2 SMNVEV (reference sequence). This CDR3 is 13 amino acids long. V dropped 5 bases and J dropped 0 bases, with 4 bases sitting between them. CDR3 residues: CASSPTTNEKLFF. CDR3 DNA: TGTGCCAGCAGTCCCACAACTAATGAAAAACTGTTTTTT.

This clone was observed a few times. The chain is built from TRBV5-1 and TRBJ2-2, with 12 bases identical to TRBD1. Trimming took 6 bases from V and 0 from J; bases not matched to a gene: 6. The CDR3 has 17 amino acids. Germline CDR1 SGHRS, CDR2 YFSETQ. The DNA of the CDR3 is TGCGCCAGCATGCGGGACAGGGGGCTCGCGAACACCGGGGAGCTGTTTTTT. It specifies CASMRDRGLANTGELFF.

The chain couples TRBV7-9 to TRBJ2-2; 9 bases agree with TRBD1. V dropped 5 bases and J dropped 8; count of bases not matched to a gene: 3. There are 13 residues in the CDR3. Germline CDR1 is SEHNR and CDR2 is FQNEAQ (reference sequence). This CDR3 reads CASSLDRGGELFF. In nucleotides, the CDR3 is TGTGCCAGCAGCCTGGACAGGGGAGGGGAGCTGTTTTTT.

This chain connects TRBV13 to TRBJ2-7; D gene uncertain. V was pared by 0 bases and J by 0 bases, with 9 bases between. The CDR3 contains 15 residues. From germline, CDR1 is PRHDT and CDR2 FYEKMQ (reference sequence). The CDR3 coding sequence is TGTGCCAGCAGCTTAGGCGCCCTCAGCTCCTACGAGCAGTACTTC. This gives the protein CASSLGALSSYEQYF. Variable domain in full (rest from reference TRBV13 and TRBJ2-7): AAGVIQSPRHLIKEKRETATLKCYPIPRHDTVYWYQQGPGQDPQFLISFYEKMQSDKGSIPDRFSAQQFSDYHSELNMSSLELGDSALYFCASSLGALSSYEQYFGPGTRLTVT.

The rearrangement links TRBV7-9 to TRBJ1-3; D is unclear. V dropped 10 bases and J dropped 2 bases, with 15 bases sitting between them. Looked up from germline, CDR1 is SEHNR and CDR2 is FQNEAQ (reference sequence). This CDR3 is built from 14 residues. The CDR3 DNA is TGTGCCACCCTATATGAGAGGGCTGGAAACACCATATATTTT. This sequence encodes CATLYERAGNTIYF.

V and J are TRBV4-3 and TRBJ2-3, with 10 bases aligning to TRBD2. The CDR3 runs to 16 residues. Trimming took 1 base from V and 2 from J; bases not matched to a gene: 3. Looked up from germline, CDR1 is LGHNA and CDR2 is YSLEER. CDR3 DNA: TGCGCCAGCAGCCAAGTCCTAGCGGGAGCCACAGATACGCAGTATTTT. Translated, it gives CASSQVLAGATDTQYF.

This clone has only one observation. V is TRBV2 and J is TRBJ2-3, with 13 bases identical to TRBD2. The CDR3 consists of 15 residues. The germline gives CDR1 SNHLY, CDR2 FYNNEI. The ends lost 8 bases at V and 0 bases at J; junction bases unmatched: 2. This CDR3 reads CASLGLAGSTDTQYF. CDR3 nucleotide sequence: TGTGCCAGCCTGGGACTAGCGGGAAGCACAGATACGCAGTATTTT.

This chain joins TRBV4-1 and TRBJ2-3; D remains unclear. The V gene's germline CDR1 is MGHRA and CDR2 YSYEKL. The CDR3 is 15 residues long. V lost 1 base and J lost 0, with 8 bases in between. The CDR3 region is CASSQGWQSTDTQYF. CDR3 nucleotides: TGCGCCAGCAGCCAAGGGTGGCAGAGCACAGATACGCAGTATTTT.

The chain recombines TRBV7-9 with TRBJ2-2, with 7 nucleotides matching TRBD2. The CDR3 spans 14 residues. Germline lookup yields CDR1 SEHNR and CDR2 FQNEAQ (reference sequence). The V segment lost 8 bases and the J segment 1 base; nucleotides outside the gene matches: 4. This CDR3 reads CASGGRGNTGELFF. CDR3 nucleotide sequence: TGTGCCAGCGGAGGGAGGGGGAACACCGGGGAGCTGTTTTTT.

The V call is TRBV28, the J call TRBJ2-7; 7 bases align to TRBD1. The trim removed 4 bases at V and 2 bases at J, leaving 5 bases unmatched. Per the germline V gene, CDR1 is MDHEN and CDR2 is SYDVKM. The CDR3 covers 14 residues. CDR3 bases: TGTGCCAGCAGTTCGACAGGGCTTCCCTACGAGCAGTACTTC. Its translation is CASSSTGLPYEQYF.

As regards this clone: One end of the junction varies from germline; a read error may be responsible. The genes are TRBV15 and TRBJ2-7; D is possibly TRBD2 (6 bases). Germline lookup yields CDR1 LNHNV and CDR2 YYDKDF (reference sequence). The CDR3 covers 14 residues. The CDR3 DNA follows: TGTGCCACCAGCAGAGCTGCGGGGCCCTACGGGCAGTACTTC. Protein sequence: CATSRAAGPYGQYF.

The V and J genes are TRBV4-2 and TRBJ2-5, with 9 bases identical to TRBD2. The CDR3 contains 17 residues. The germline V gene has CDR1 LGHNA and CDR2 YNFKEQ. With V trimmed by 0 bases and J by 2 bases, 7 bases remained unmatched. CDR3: CASSQDVGGGAQETQYF. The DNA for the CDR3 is TGTGCCAGCAGCCAAGATGTAGGCGGGGGGGCACAAGAGACCCAGTACTTC.

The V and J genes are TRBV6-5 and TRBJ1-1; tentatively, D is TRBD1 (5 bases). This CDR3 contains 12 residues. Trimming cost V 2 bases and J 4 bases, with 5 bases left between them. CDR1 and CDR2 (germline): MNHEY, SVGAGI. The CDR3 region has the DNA TGTGCCAGCAGTTACACAGGCACTGAAGCTTTCTTT. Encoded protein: CASSYTGTEAFF.

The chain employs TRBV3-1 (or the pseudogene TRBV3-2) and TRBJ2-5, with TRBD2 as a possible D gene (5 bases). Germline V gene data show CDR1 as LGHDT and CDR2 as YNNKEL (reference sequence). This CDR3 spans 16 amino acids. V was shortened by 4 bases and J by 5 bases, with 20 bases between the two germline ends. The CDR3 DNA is TGTGCCAGCAGCCTCCCTGCCCGGGGTCCCCGGGAGACCCAGTACTTC. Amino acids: CASSLPARGPRETQYF.

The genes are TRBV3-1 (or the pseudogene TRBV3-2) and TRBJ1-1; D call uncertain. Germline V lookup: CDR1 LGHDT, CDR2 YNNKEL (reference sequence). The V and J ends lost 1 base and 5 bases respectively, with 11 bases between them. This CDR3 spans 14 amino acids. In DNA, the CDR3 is TGTGCCAGCAGCCAAGCAGGACCGGGGACTGAAGCTTTCTTT. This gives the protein CASSQAGPGTEAFF.

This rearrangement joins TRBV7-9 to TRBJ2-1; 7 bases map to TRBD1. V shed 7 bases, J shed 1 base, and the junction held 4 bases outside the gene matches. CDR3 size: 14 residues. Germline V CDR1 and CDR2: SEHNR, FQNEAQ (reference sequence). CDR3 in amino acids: CASIPGGSYNEQFF. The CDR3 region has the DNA TGTGCCAGCATTCCAGGGGGTTCCTACAATGAGCAGTTCTTC.

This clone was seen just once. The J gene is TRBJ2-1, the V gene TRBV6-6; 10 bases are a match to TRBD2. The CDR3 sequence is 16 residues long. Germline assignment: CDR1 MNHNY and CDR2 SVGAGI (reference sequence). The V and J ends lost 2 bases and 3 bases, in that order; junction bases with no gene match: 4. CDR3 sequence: CASSYHKREGYNEQFF. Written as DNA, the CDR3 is TGTGCCAGCAGTTACCACAAGCGGGAGGGCTACAATGAGCAGTTCTTC.

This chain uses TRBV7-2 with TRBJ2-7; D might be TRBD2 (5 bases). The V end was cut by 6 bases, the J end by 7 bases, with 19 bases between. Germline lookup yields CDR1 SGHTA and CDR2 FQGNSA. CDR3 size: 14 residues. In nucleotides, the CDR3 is TGTGCCAGCAGTATAGGGAGCCTCGTGGGAGAGCAGTACTTC. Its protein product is CASSIGSLVGEQYF.

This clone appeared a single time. The CDR3 DNA reads as TGTGCCAGCAGTTTATTGGGGGCGCGGGGGGCCAACGTCCTGACTTTC. It is translated as CASSLLGARGANVLTF. The V call is TRBV27, the J call TRBJ2-6; D is possibly TRBD1 (6 bases). Trimming removed 1 base at V and 4 bases at J, with 11 bases between. The CDR3 runs to 16 residues. Germline values: CDR1 MNHEY, CDR2 SMNVEV (reference sequence).

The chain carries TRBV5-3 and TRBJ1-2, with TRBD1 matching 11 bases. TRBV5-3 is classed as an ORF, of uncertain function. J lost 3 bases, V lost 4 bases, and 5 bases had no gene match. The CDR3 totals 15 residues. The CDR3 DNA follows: TGTGCCAGAAGCGGAAGGACAGGGGGCGACTATGGCTACACCTTC. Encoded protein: CARSGRTGGDYGYTF.

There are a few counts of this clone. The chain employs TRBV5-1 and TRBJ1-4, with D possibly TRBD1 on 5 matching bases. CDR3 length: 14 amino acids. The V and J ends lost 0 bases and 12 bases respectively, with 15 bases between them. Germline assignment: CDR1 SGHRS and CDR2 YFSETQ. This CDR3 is CASSLVGAREELFF. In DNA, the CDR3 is TGCGCCAGCAGCTTGGTCGGGGCTAGGGAGGAACTGTTTTTT.

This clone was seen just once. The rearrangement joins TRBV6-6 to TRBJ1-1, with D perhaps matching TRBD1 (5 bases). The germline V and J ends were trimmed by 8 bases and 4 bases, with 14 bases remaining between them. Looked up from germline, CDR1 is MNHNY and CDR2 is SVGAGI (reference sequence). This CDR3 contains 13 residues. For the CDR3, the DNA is TGTGCCAGCCGCGGGGGAAGCGGCACTGAAGCTTTCTTT. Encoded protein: CASRGGSGTEAFF.

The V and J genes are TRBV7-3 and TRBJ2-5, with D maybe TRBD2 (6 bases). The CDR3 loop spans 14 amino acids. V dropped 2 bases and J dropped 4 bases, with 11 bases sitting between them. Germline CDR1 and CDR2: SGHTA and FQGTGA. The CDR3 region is CASSLQPGVETQYF. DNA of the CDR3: TGTGCCAGCAGCTTACAGCCGGGGGTAGAGACCCAGTACTTC.

CDR3 residues: CASSQGQGYTDTQYF. CDR3 nucleotides: TGCGCCAGCAGCCAAGGACAGGGGTACACAGATACGCAGTATTTT. The rearrangement uses TRBV4-1 and TRBJ2-3; 8 bases map to TRBD1. The CDR3 length is 15 residues. Germline CDR1 and CDR2: MGHRA and YSYEKL. V was pared by 1 base and J by 2 bases, with 2 bases of the junction left unmatched.

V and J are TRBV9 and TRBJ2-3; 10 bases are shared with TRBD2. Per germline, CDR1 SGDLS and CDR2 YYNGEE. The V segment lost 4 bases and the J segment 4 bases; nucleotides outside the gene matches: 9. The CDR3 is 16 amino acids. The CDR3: CASSSLGSGRADTQYF. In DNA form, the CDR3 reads TGTGCCAGCAGCTCCTTAGGAAGCGGGAGGGCAGATACGCAGTATTTT.

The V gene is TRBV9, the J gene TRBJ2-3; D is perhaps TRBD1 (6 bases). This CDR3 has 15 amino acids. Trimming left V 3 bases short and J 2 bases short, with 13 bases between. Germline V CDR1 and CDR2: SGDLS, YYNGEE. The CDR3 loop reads CASSASQGFTDTQYF. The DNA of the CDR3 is TGTGCCAGCAGCGCGTCACAGGGATTCACAGATACGCAGTATTTT.

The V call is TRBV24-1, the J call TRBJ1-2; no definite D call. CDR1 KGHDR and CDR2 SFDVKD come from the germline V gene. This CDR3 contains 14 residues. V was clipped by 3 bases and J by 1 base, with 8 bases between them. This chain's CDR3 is CATSDPGLNYGYTF. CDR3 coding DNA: TGTGCCACCAGTGATCCCGGTCTTAACTATGGCTACACCTTC.

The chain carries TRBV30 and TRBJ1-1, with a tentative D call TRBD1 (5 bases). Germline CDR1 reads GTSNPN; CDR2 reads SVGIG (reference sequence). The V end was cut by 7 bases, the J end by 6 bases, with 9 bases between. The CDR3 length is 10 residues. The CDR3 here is CASNRPEAFF. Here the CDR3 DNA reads TGTGCCTCTAACAGGCCTGAAGCTTTCTTT. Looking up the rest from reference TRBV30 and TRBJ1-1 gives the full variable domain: SQTIHQWPATLVQPVGSPLSLECTVEGTSNPNLYWYRQAAGRGLQLLFYSVGIGQISSEVPQNLSASRPQDRQFILSSKKLLLSDSGFYLCASNRPEAFFGQGTRLTVV.

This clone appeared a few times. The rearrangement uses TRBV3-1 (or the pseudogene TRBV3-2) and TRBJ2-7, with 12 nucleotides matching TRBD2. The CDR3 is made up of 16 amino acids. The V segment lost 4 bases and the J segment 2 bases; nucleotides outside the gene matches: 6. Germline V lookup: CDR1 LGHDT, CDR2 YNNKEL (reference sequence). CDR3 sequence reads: CASSLLGLAGPYEQYF. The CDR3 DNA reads TGTGCCAGCAGCCTCCTCGGACTAGCGGGACCCTACGAGCAGTACTTC.

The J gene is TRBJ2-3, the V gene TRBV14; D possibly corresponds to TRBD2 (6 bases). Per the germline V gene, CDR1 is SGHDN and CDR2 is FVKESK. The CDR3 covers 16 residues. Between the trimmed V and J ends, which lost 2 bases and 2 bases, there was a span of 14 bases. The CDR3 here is CASSQMGGASTDTQYF. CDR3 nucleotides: TGTGCCAGCAGCCAAATGGGCGGGGCTTCCACAGATACGCAGTATTTT.